The next 28 T cell receptor beta chains were all read from a single sample in a study of T cell changes during pregnancy in multiple sclerosis. Clones were sequenced by immunoSEQ multiplex PCR, and TCRdb holds only the in-frame ones, with some missing. Of fewer than 40,000 clones in the sample, just over 90% were seen once. The source was CD4+ T cells from peripheral blood mononuclear cells, collected in the first trimester of pregnancy. The origin of the receptors is a female donor in good health, enrolled as a control in a pregnancy study.

The chain couples TRBV6-5 to TRBJ1-2; tentatively, D is TRBD1 (5 bases). The CDR3 spans 13 residues. V lost 4 bases, J lost 8 bases, and 14 bases lay in between. Germline-derived CDR1 and CDR2 are MNHEY and SVGAGI. The CDR3 DNA reads as TGTGCCAGCAGTTTGCGGGAGAACAGGGGCTACACCTTC. Translation: CASSLRENRGYTF.

This clone was counted a single time. V usage is TRBV7-2 and J usage is TRBJ1-2; TRBD1 matches 11 bases. CDR1 and CDR2 from the germline V gene are SGHTA and FQGNSA. With 5 bases clipped from V and 3 bases from J, the junction kept 5 bases outside the gene matches. The CDR3 has 15 amino acids. The DNA of the CDR3 is TGTGCCAGCAGCCCCGGACAGGGGGCTCACTATGGCTACACCTTC. The encoded protein is CASSPGQGAHYGYTF. Full variable domain (remainder filled in from reference TRBV7-2 and TRBJ1-2): GAGVSQSPSNKVTEKGKDVELRCDPISGHTALYWYRQSLGQGLEFLIYFQGNSAPDKSGLPSDRFSAERTGGSVSTLTIQRTQQEDSAVYLCASSPGQGAHYGYTFGSGTRLTVV.

The chain recombines TRBV11-2 with TRBJ1-1, with D unclear. Germline V gives CDR1 SGHAT, CDR2 FQNNGV. This CDR3 spans 14 amino acids. V shed 0 bases and J shed 11 bases, with 16 bases lying between them. CDR3 sequence: CASSLDRPGMDAFF. In DNA form, the CDR3 reads TGTGCCAGCAGCTTAGACCGGCCGGGAATGGATGCTTTCTTT.

The rearrangement joins TRBV18 to TRBJ2-7, with 7 bases lining up with TRBD1. V was clipped by 0 bases and J by 0 bases; unmatched bases: 8. The germline CDR1 and CDR2 sequences are KGHSH and LQKENI. This CDR3 has 17 residues. This CDR3 reads CASSPPAGGMSSYEQYF. CDR3 DNA: TGTGCCAGCTCACCACCTGCAGGGGGTATGAGCTCCTACGAGCAGTACTTC.

The rearrangement joins TRBV11-1 to TRBJ2-3; TRBD2 aligns across 8 bases. The germline V gene has CDR1 SGHAT and CDR2 FQDESV (reference sequence). The V segment lost 5 bases and the J segment 0 bases; nucleotides outside the gene matches: 1. The CDR3 has 14 residues. CDR3 coding DNA: TGTGCCAGCAGCCAGCGGGGGAGCACAGATACGCAGTATTTT. This encodes CASSQRGSTDTQYF.

V gene TRBV6-1 combines with J gene TRBJ1-6; 10 nucleotides line up with TRBD1. The CDR3 runs 14 residues. CDR1 MNHNS and CDR2 SASEGT come from the germline V gene. V lost 6 bases and J lost 10; bases outside the gene matches: 6. DNA for the CDR3: TGTGCCAGCAGAAGACAGGGGGCAGGATCACCCCTCCACTTT. Translating it yields CASRRQGAGSPLHF.

The CDR3 region has the DNA TGTGCCAGCAGCGTAACCGAGACTCGCGAGCAGTACTTC. Translation: CASSVTETREQYF. V and J are TRBV7-2 and TRBJ2-7; the D is unclear. V lost 5 bases and J lost 6, with 14 bases in between. This CDR3 spans 13 amino acids. The V gene's germline CDR1 is SGHTA and CDR2 FQGNSA.

This clone was counted once. The chain recombines TRBV15 with TRBJ2-7; maybe TRBD2 (6 bases). Germline values: CDR1 LNHNV, CDR2 YYDKDF (reference sequence). This CDR3 is built from 15 residues. The V end was cut by 5 bases, the J end by 6 bases, with 20 bases between. In DNA form, the CDR3 reads TGTGCCACCAGCGGACCCGGAGGGGCGAAGGGCGAGCAGTACTTC. This sequence encodes CATSGPGGAKGEQYF.

The chain employs TRBV15 and TRBJ1-1; tentative D call: TRBD1 (5 bases). Trimming took off 1 base at V and 8 bases at J, with 14 bases between the two ends. The CDR3 length is 14 residues. Germline CDR1 is LNHNV and CDR2 is YYDKDF (reference sequence). The CDR3 bases are TGTGCCACCAGCAGAGTAGGGGCGTTACAGGAAGCTTTCTTT. This sequence encodes CATSRVGALQEAFF.

The chain carries TRBV5-8 and TRBJ2-2, with no clear D. Germline CDR1 is SGHTS and CDR2 is YDEGEE. The CDR3 sequence is 13 residues long. The germline V and J ends were trimmed by 5 bases and 1 base, with 6 bases remaining between them. As DNA, the CDR3 is TGTGCCAGCAGGTCCGGGAACACCGGGGAGCTGTTTTTT. Protein sequence: CASRSGNTGELFF.

This chain links TRBV7-2 with TRBJ2-5; the D is unclear. Germline V gene lookup returns CDR1 SGHTA and CDR2 FQGNSA. Trimming stripped 2 bases from V and 2 bases from J, with 9 bases between. The CDR3 has 14 residues. The CDR3 protein is CASSLFSSQETQYF. The CDR3 region has the DNA TGTGCCAGCAGCTTATTTTCCAGTCAAGAGACCCAGTACTTC.

CDR3: CASSPGRYNEQFF. The CDR3 region has the DNA TGTGCCAGCAGCCCGGGGAGATACAATGAGCAGTTCTTC. The rearrangement uses TRBV7-2 and TRBJ2-1; TRBD2 is a possible D gene (5 bases). Trimming stripped 5 bases from V and 4 bases from J, with 9 bases between. CDR3 length: 13 residues. Germline V gene sequence: CDR1 SGHTA, CDR2 FQGNSA.

V and J are TRBV6-5 and TRBJ2-1; TRBD1 agrees at 8 bases. The length of the CDR3 is 13 residues. Trimming cost V 6 bases and J 7 bases; bases outside gene matches: 5. CDR1 MNHEY and CDR2 SVGAGI come from the germline V gene. The CDR3 DNA reads as TGTGCCAGCAGCTTTTGGACAGGGAATGAGCAGTTCTTC. Its protein is CASSFWTGNEQFF.

This clone was recorded once. V is TRBV18 and J is TRBJ1-6; tentatively, D is TRBD1 (6 bases). The ends were cut back, 2 bases at V and 5 bases at J, with 13 bases in the middle. The CDR3 length is 16 residues. In germline, CDR1 is KGHSH, CDR2 LQKENI. Written as DNA, the CDR3 is TGTGCCAGCTCACCAAATGGGCAGGGGAATAATTCACCCCTCCACTTT. Translation gives CASSPNGQGNNSPLHF.

The J gene is TRBJ1-1, the V gene TRBV2; 7 nucleotides align to TRBD1. Per germline, CDR1 SNHLY and CDR2 FYNNEI. Trimming at V came to 5 bases and at J to 8 bases, leaving 5 bases not matched to a gene. The CDR3 is made up of 12 amino acids. This CDR3 is CASSSDRVEAFF. CDR3 DNA: TGTGCCAGCAGTTCCGACAGGGTGGAAGCTTTCTTT.

The chain links TRBV10-3 to TRBJ2-3, with 7 bases that match TRBD2. V lost 10 bases and J lost 2; bases outside the gene matches: 9. CDR1 and CDR2 (germline): ENHRY, SYGVKD. This CDR3 spans 14 amino acids. The CDR3 protein is CATGEGTSTDTQYF. In DNA, the CDR3 is TGTGCCACTGGGGAGGGGACCTCCACAGATACGCAGTATTTT.

The rearrangement joins TRBV7-2 to TRBJ2-3; 8 bases align to TRBD2. The trim removed 7 bases at V and 4 bases at J, leaving 7 bases unmatched. From germline, CDR1 is SGHTA and CDR2 FQGNSA. This CDR3 comprises 14 residues. CDR3 loop: CASTPRGGSDTQYF. DNA for the CDR3: TGTGCCAGCACCCCCCGGGGGGGCTCAGATACGCAGTATTTT.

The rearrangement links TRBV28 to TRBJ2-5, with D maybe TRBD1 (5 bases). Germline V gene data show CDR1 as MDHEN and CDR2 as SYDVKM. The CDR3 length is 14 residues. V dropped 4 bases and J dropped 1 base, with 10 bases sitting between them. The CDR3 here is CASSSRQTQETQYF. Here the CDR3 DNA reads TGTGCCAGCAGTTCGAGACAGACCCAAGAGACCCAGTACTTC.

This sequence joins TRBV5-6 and TRBJ2-5, with 8 bases that match TRBD2. The CDR3 contains 17 residues. The germline gives CDR1 SGHDT, CDR2 YYEEEE. V dropped 2 bases and J dropped 7; count of bases not matched to a gene: 16. The CDR3 coding sequence is TGTGCCAGCAGCTTTTATGGTGGGCGGGGGGTATCGGGGACCCAGTACTTC. Protein: CASSFYGGRGVSGTQYF.

This clone was seen just once. V is TRBV19 and J is TRBJ2-3; possibly TRBD1 for D (5 bases). The CDR3 covers 16 residues. Trimming cost V 1 base and J 0 bases, with 11 bases left between them. Germline CDR1 LNHDA, CDR2 SQIVND (reference sequence). The CDR3 nucleotides read TGTGCCAGTAGTATAGTTAGGGGTACTAGCACAGATACGCAGTATTTT. Its protein is CASSIVRGTSTDTQYF.

This chain joins TRBV5-6 and TRBJ2-3, with 11 bases fitting TRBD1. CDR3 size: 15 residues. Germline trimming cut 4 bases from V and 3 bases from J; bases unmatched to any gene: 4. Germline V gene lookup returns CDR1 SGHDT and CDR2 YYEEEE. CDR3 sequence reads: CASSPGTGGTDTQYF. In DNA form, the CDR3 reads TGTGCCAGCAGCCCAGGGACAGGGGGGACAGATACGCAGTATTTT.

The CDR3: CASGTDYGYTF. The CDR3 nucleotides are TGTGCCAGCGGGACAGACTATGGCTACACCTTC. This rearrangement joins TRBV28 to TRBJ1-2; 7 bases are shared with TRBD1. The germline V gene encodes CDR1 MDHEN and CDR2 SYDVKM. The J segment lost 3 bases and the V segment lost 8 bases, leaving 0 bases of the junction unmatched. The CDR3 covers 11 residues.

V is TRBV4-1 and J is TRBJ2-1, with a weak D call TRBD1 (7 bases). Trimming removed 4 bases at V and 8 bases at J, with 21 bases between. The CDR3 runs to 16 residues. From germline, CDR1 is MGHRA and CDR2 YSYEKL. The CDR3 DNA is TGCGCCAGCAGCCCCCATCGGACAGGTAGCGGAGATGAGCAGTTCTTC. This codes for CASSPHRTGSGDEQFF.

The gene calls are TRBV7-9 and TRBJ2-2; 8 bases are shared with TRBD2. The germline V gene has CDR1 SEHNR and CDR2 FQNEAQ (reference sequence). V lost 5 bases, J lost 6 bases, and 5 bases stayed unmatched. The CDR3 is 14 residues long. The CDR3: CASSRTSSAGELFF. The CDR3 coding sequence is TGTGCCAGCAGCCGGACTAGCTCAGCCGGGGAGCTGTTTTTT.

This sequence joins TRBV15 and TRBJ2-2; possibly TRBD2 for D (5 bases). Trimming cost V 0 bases and J 7 bases, with 12 bases left between them. The CDR3 is 15 amino acids. The germline gives CDR1 LNHNV, CDR2 YYDKDF (reference sequence). CDR3 amino acids: CATSRDWAEGGELFF. The CDR3 DNA reads as TGTGCCACCAGCAGAGACTGGGCTGAGGGCGGGGAGCTGTTTTTT.

CDR3 DNA sequence: TGTGCCAGCAGCCGTAGGACAGGGAACTACGAGCAGTACTTC. It yields the protein CASSRRTGNYEQYF. This chain joins TRBV7-2 and TRBJ2-7; TRBD1 matches 8 bases. The CDR3 covers 14 residues. Germline V gene data show CDR1 as SGHTA and CDR2 as FQGNSA. The ends lost 5 bases at V and 3 bases at J; junction bases unmatched: 6.

This clone was seen once. CDR3 residues: CASSPPPGQGKSLITDTQYF. The CDR3, as DNA: TGTGCCAGCAGCCCGCCCCCGGGACAGGGGAAGAGTCTAATCACAGATACGCAGTATTTT. J is TRBJ2-3 and V is TRBV11-3, with 10 nucleotides matching TRBD1. From germline, CDR1 is SGHNT and CDR2 YENEEA. This CDR3 region has 20 residues. Losses at the gene ends were 5 bases for V and 2 bases for J; bases not matched to a gene: 19.

The V call is TRBV9, the J call TRBJ1-6; D not resolved. Trimming took off 0 bases at V and 7 bases at J, with 11 bases between the two ends. Germline V CDR1 and CDR2: SGDLS, YYNGEE. This CDR3 is 15 amino acids long. CDR3 sequence reads: CASSVEAIPNSPLHF. In DNA form, the CDR3 reads TGTGCCAGCAGCGTAGAAGCGATCCCAAATTCACCCCTCCACTTT.